This TCR beta chain was recorded in a study of T cell repertoires in cytomegalovirus infection. The study, taken as a whole, reports: Identification of carriers of CMV plus the relevant HLA was performed using cumulative public TCR beta family frequency. In two of eight donors, the top clonotype was HLA-C-restricted CMV-specific.

TCRdb called the reads again in MiXCR, with one record for every CDR3 protein. The data show around 310,000 distinct CDR3 sequences, with almost 30% seen just once and roughly 20% held by the top ten. The junction had 6 bases not matched to a gene; V was cut back by 3 bases and J by 4 bases. CDR3 size: 14 residues. Germline CDR1 and CDR2: MNHEY and SMNVEV (reference sequence). With respect to this clonotype: Antigen unknown.

Sequences were derived from cultured PBMCs, sampled from culture after CMV antigen stimulation. This receptor was obtained from a human donor in good health (CMV status not recorded). Some clones in this sample may be carry-over from other donors' samples. The chain employs TRBV27 and TRBJ2-7, with 7 bases identical to TRBD2. CDR3 amino acids: CASSLGRELYEQYF. The DNA of the CDR3 is TGTGCCAGCAGTTTGGGGAGGGAGCTGTACGAGCAGTACTTC.